This T cell receptor beta chain was identified in a study of CD8 T cells in ankylosing spondylitis. This clonotype was seen a handful of times. TCRdb fed the 5' RACE reads into MiXCR, producing one record per CDR3 protein. Among 30,000 to 45,000 distinct CDR3 sequences listed, 9.5% to 11% were seen once. The CDR3 covers 16 residues. Trimming removed 4 bases from V and 3 bases from J; junction bases left unmatched: 5. Per the germline V gene, CDR1 is SGHTA and CDR2 is FQGTGA. This receptor was identified in a male donor with ankylosing spondylitis. Sequences were obtained from synovial fluid, either unsorted or a sorted T cell fraction (not recorded which). This chain uses TRBV7-3 with TRBJ2-3; 12 positions agree with TRBD2. The CDR3 DNA is TGTGCCAGCAGCTCCCTAGCGGGAGGGGGAACAGATACGCAGTATTTT. Translation: CASSSLAGGGTDTQYF. The variable domain in full, completed from reference TRBV7-3 and TRBJ2-3, reads GAGVSQTPSNKVTEKGKYVELRCDPISGHTALYWYRQSLGQGPEFLIYFQGTGAADDSGLPNDRFFAVRPEGSVSTLKIQRTERGDSAVYLCASSSLAGGGTDTQYFGPGTRLTVL.